These 25 T cell receptor beta chains originate from one sample sequenced in a study of T cell repertoires in cytomegalovirus infection. MiXCR was run by TCRdb on the reads, yielding one entry per CDR3 protein. This table holds approximately 73,000 distinct CDR3 sequences, around 37% found once. Their cognate antigens are unknown. The sequencing used CD8+ T cells from cultured PBMCs, collected from culture after CMV antigen stimulation. These receptor sequences come from a human donor in good health (CMV status not recorded). Some clones in this sample may be carry-over from other donors' samples.

This clonotype was detected only a few times. The chain carries TRBV12-3 or TRBV12-4 and TRBJ1-1; D is unclear. With 4 bases removed from V and 5 bases from J, the gap between germline ends came to 11 bases. The CDR3 totals 13 residues. DNA for the CDR3: TGTGCCAGCAGTTACGACGGGGATACTGAAGCTTTCTTT. This codes for CASSYDGDTEAFF.

The V and J genes are TRBV28 and TRBJ2-2; maybe TRBD2 (5 bases). The germline V gene has CDR1 MDHEN and CDR2 SYDVKM. Trimming left V 2 bases short and J 1 base short, with 11 bases between. CDR3 size: 16 residues. CDR3 protein: CASSLHRGLNTGELFF. The CDR3 DNA sequence: TGTGCCAGCAGTTTACATCGGGGTCTGAACACCGGGGAGCTGTTTTTT.

The J gene is TRBJ2-7, the V gene TRBV28; D is unclear. In germline, CDR1 is MDHEN, CDR2 SYDVKM. Trimming cost V 7 bases and J 0 bases, with 16 bases left between them. CDR3 length: 15 residues. Here the CDR3 reads CASTLIRGSSYEQYF. For the CDR3, the DNA is TGTGCCAGCACCCTAATCCGTGGTAGCTCCTACGAGCAGTACTTC.

The J gene is TRBJ2-5, the V gene TRBV6-5, with 11 bases matching TRBD2. Germline-derived CDR1 and CDR2 are MNHEY and SVGAGI. CDR3 length: 15 residues. J lost 2 bases, V lost 6 bases, and 5 bases had no gene match. CDR3 coding DNA: TGTGCCAGCAGCAGGACTAGCGGGCAGCAAGAGACCCAGTACTTC. This translates into CASSRTSGQQETQYF.

V and J are TRBV7-2 and TRBJ2-7; tentative D call: TRBD2 (5 bases). In germline, CDR1 is SGHTA, CDR2 FQGNSA. There are 15 residues in the CDR3. The V end lost 5 bases, the J end lost 4 bases, and 18 bases lay between the germline ends. CDR3 loop: CASSQGLSPLYEQYF. The DNA of the CDR3 is TGTGCCAGCAGCCAAGGACTGTCCCCACTGTACGAGCAGTACTTC.

This sequence joins TRBV19 and TRBJ2-6; the D is unclear. Per the germline V gene, CDR1 is LNHDA and CDR2 is SQIVND (reference sequence). V lost 10 bases and J 1 base, leaving 8 bases between the germline ends. This CDR3 is 13 amino acids long. CDR3 sequence: CATDGSGANVLTF. The CDR3, as DNA: TGTGCCACGGACGGTTCTGGGGCCAACGTCCTGACTTTC.

This clonotype has a single count. The junction differs from germline at one of its ends, possibly a read error. The V call is TRBV7-2, the J call TRBJ2-1, with D possibly called TRBD1 or TRBD2 (5 bases each). CDR3 length: 15 amino acids. Germline loops: CDR1 SGHTA, CDR2 FQGNSA. CDR3 in amino acids: CASSPPGRDLHNEQF. Written as DNA, the CDR3 is TGTGCCAGCAGCCCCCCCGGCCGGGACCTTCACAATGAGCAGTTC.

CDR3 bases: TGTGCCACCAGTGACCGGAACAGGGGTGACTGCTCCGGGGGGTTCTGCGAGCAGTACTTC. Translated: CATSDRNRGDCSGGFCEQYF. V usage is TRBV24-1 and J usage is TRBJ2-7, with D perhaps assigned TRBD1 or TRBD2 (7 bases each). The length of the CDR3 is 20 residues. CDR1 is KGHDR, CDR2 SFDVKD, per germline. V was shortened by 4 bases and J by 6 bases, with 33 bases between the two germline ends.

This clonotype was recorded a few times. J is TRBJ2-3 and V is TRBV19, with D possibly TRBD1 on 6 matching bases. Looked up from germline, CDR1 is LNHDA and CDR2 is SQIVND (reference sequence). The CDR3 loop spans 15 amino acids. The V end was cut by 6 bases, the J end by 1 base, with 14 bases between. CDR3 amino acids: CASSTSWTGTDTQYF. Written as DNA, the CDR3 is TGTGCCAGTAGCACCTCTTGGACAGGCACAGATACGCAGTATTTT. Complete variable domain (other parts from reference TRBV19 and TRBJ2-3): DGGITQSPKYLFRKEGQNVTLSCEQNLNHDAMYWYRQDPGQGLRLIYYSQIVNDFQKGDIAEGYSVSREKKESFPLTVTSAQKNPTAFYLCASSTSWTGTDTQYFGPGTRLTVL.

This chain uses TRBV7-8 with TRBJ2-7; 8 bases line up with TRBD1. CDR1 SGHVS and CDR2 FQNEAQ come from the germline V gene. The CDR3 length is 14 residues. V lost 2 bases to trimming and J lost 4 bases; unmatched junction nucleotides: 4. In nucleotides, the CDR3 is TGTGCCAGCAGCTTACGGGACAGGATATACGAGCAGTACTTC. Protein product: CASSLRDRIYEQYF.

The chain recombines TRBV4-1 with TRBJ1-6, with 7 bases lining up with TRBD1. Trimming at V came to 2 bases and at J to 4 bases, leaving 8 bases not matched to a gene. This CDR3 spans 17 amino acids. Germline CDR1 and CDR2: MGHRA and YSYEKL. CDR3 nucleotide sequence: TGCGCCAGCAGCCAAACCGGACCGGGACAGTATAATTCACCCCTCCACTTT. Residues: CASSQTGPGQYNSPLHF.

The chain joins TRBV27 to TRBJ1-1; no clear D gene. V lost 3 bases and J 4 bases, leaving 15 bases between the germline ends. From germline, CDR1 is MNHEY and CDR2 SMNVEV (reference sequence). The CDR3 loop spans 15 amino acids. CDR3 region: CASSFLSVVGTEAFF. The DNA of the CDR3 is TGTGCCAGCAGTTTTTTATCGGTGGTCGGCACTGAAGCTTTCTTT.

The rearrangement joins TRBV7-9 to TRBJ2-3, with 14 bases identical to TRBD2. After removal of 6 bases from V and 6 bases from J, the junction contained 5 bases not matched to a gene. The CDR3 consists of 15 residues. Germline CDR1 reads SEHNR; CDR2 reads FQNEAQ (reference sequence). DNA for the CDR3: TGTGCCAGCAGGCGGACTAGCGGGGGGCTGGATACGCAGTATTTT. It is translated as CASRRTSGGLDTQYF.

CDR3 coding DNA: TGTGCCACCAGTGATTCCGAAGAGACCCAGTACTTC. This gives the protein CATSDSEETQYF. This chain joins TRBV24-1 and TRBJ2-5; no firm D call. V was clipped by 2 bases and J by 3 bases, with 3 bases between them. This CDR3 comprises 12 residues. Germline CDR1 is KGHDR and CDR2 is SFDVKD.

The chain combines TRBV2 with TRBJ2-2; D tentatively reads TRBD1 or TRBD2 (5 bases each). This CDR3 spans 12 amino acids. From germline, CDR1 is SNHLY and CDR2 FYNNEI. Deletions cut 10 bases from V and 7 bases from J, with 13 bases between. The CDR3 spells CANEGKGGELFF. DNA for the CDR3: TGTGCCAACGAGGGGAAAGGCGGGGAGCTGTTTTTT.

V gene TRBV6-2 or TRBV6-3 combines with J gene TRBJ2-2; D gene uncertain. The V gene lost 2 bases and the J gene lost 6 bases, with 7 bases spanning the gap. The germline gives CDR1 MNHEY, CDR2 SVGEGT. This CDR3 has 13 residues. As DNA, the CDR3 is TGTGCCAGCAGTTACGGAGACCCCGGGGAGCTGTTTTTT. Translation gives CASSYGDPGELFF.

The rearrangement links TRBV20-1 to TRBJ1-1; D is perhaps TRBD1 (5 bases). Germline values: CDR1 DFQATT, CDR2 SNEGSKA (reference sequence). The CDR3 is 12 amino acids. The V gene lost 5 bases and the J gene lost 1 base, with 8 bases spanning the gap. The CDR3 nucleotides read TGCAGTGCTTTTACAGGGAACACTGAAGCTTTCTTT. It is translated as CSAFTGNTEAFF.

This chain joins TRBV12-3 or TRBV12-4 and TRBJ1-1, with a tentative D call TRBD1 (5 bases). The V end was cut by 6 bases, the J end by 1 base, with 12 bases between. The length of the CDR3 is 14 residues. CDR3 in amino acids: CASRGGSTNTEAFF. DNA of the CDR3: TGTGCCAGCAGGGGGGGGAGCACGAACACTGAAGCTTTCTTT.

The chain recombines TRBV7-9 with TRBJ1-2; tentative D call: TRBD1 (5 bases). The ends were cut back, 1 base at V and 6 bases at J, with 15 bases in the middle. Germline values: CDR1 SEHNR, CDR2 FQNEAQ (reference sequence). This CDR3 is 15 amino acids long. CDR3 in DNA: TGTGCCAGCAGCTTAGGCGTAGGGACGAAAAATGGCTACACCTTC. Its translation is CASSLGVGTKNGYTF.

This rearrangement joins TRBV5-1 to TRBJ2-5, with 12 bases fitting TRBD2. The CDR3 is made up of 15 amino acids. After removal of 4 bases from V and 2 bases from J, the junction contained 3 bases not matched to a gene. Germline V gene sequence: CDR1 SGHRS, CDR2 YFSETQ. The CDR3 DNA is TGCGCCAGCAGCGATGGACTAGCGGGGCAAGAGACCCAGTACTTC. Amino acids: CASSDGLAGQETQYF.

In its sample, this clonotype was seen many times. The genes are TRBV7-8 and TRBJ2-3, with D perhaps TRBD1 (5 bases). This CDR3 has 15 amino acids. The V gene lost 5 bases and the J gene lost 0 bases, with 12 bases spanning the gap. In germline, CDR1 is SGHVS, CDR2 FQNEAQ. The CDR3 region has the DNA TGTGCCAGCAGCCCAGACAGCCTTAGCACAGATACGCAGTATTTT. It is translated as CASSPDSLSTDTQYF.

This clonotype turned up a few times. CDR3 in amino acids: CASSSTGGLNEQFF. The CDR3 DNA is TGTGCCAGCAGTTCGACAGGGGGCCTGAATGAGCAGTTCTTC. V gene TRBV12-3 or TRBV12-4 combines with J gene TRBJ2-1, with TRBD1 identical over 10 bases. After removal of 4 bases from V and 7 bases from J, the junction contained 4 bases not matched to a gene. The CDR3 is 14 residues long.

The chain couples TRBV6-6 to TRBJ2-7, with D perhaps given as TRBD1 or TRBD2 (5 bases each). Trimming cost V 5 bases and J 0 bases, with 11 bases left between them. The germline gives CDR1 MNHNY, CDR2 SVGAGI (reference sequence). The CDR3 has 14 residues. CDR3 sequence reads: CASSPGPSSYEQYF. Written as DNA, the CDR3 is TGTGCCAGCAGTCCGGGACCGAGCTCCTACGAGCAGTACTTC.

This clonotype was observed a handful of times. The V call is TRBV4-1, the J call TRBJ1-2; 12 bases line up with TRBD1. The junction had 5 bases not matched to a gene; V was cut back by 0 bases and J by 6 bases. This CDR3 spans 16 amino acids. Germline V gene data show CDR1 as MGHRA and CDR2 as YSYEKL. CDR3 amino acids: CASSQEVGQGADGYTF. For the CDR3, the DNA is TGCGCCAGCAGCCAAGAAGTGGGACAGGGGGCCGATGGCTACACCTTC.

In its sample, this clonotype was seen a few times. V and J are TRBV28 and TRBJ1-2; D possibly corresponds to TRBD1 (5 bases). The CDR3 runs 13 residues. From germline, CDR1 is MDHEN and CDR2 SYDVKM. Deletions cut 6 bases from V and 0 bases from J, with 8 bases between. CDR3 sequence: CASSDSSNYGYTF. The CDR3 DNA follows: TGTGCCAGCAGCGACAGCTCTAACTATGGCTACACCTTC.